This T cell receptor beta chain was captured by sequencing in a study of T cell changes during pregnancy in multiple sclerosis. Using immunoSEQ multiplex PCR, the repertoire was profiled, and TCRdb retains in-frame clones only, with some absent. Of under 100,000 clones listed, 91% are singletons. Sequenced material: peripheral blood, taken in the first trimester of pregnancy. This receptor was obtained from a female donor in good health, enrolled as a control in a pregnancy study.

CDR3 region: CASSLGARLFGNTIYF. Here the CDR3 DNA reads TGTGCCAGCAGCTTAGGGGCCAGGTTATTTGGAAACACCATATATTTT. V is TRBV7-8 and J is TRBJ1-3; D not resolved. Germline assignment: CDR1 SGHVS and CDR2 FQNEAQ. The V and J ends lost 1 base and 3 bases respectively, with 13 bases between them. The CDR3 runs to 16 residues.